This TCR beta chain was identified in a study of blood T cells in healthy people across ages. A J-beta primer mix and a sample-barcoded 5' primer were used in a second PCR of roughly 6 to 12 cycles. Each CDR3 protein gets one entry after TCRdb re-called the 5' RACE reads with MiXCR. Of fewer than 1.5 million distinct CDR3 sequences listed, around two fifths are singletons. Comments on this clonotype: The antigen is unknown.

V was clipped by 1 base and J by 8 bases, with 11 bases between them. The germline CDR1 and CDR2 sequences are MNHNS and SASEGT. The CDR3 runs to 13 residues. Study-wide points: Both naive CD4+ cell counts and diversity were greater in long-lived donors than in aged donors.

The rearrangement joins TRBV6-1 to TRBJ1-2; D is possibly TRBD1 (5 bases). Sequenced material: blood. This clonotype was sampled from a woman aged 18 to 35 in good health. CDR3 protein: CASSEGTPAGYTF. The CDR3 DNA is TGTGCCAGCAGTGAAGGGACACCGGCGGGCTACACCTTC.